The T cell receptor (beta chain) described here comes from a study of blood T cell repertoires in COVID-19. Study context: The samples span acute and convalescent COVID-19 from the United States, Italy and Spain. Nucleic acid was either cDNA or gDNA, and it came from T cells, B-cell-depleted T cells, or PBMCs.

This clone was seen more than once but under ten times. The length of the CDR3 is 15 residues. Per the germline V gene, CDR1 is SGHTA and CDR2 is FQGTGA. Trimming took off 2 bases at V and 0 bases at J, with 10 bases between the two ends. Original analysis: Nucleated cell number was recorded as an estimate derived from reference gene primer amplification. Sequencing was performed with immunoSEQ multiplex PCR; in TCRdb, only in-frame clones are kept and a portion is missing. For V, J and clone size, that table is used; D and trimming come from the DNA. The sample has 200,000 to 300,000 clones; around four fifths are singletons.

The sample taken for sequencing was peripheral blood. The receptor was derived from a woman in her sixties with active or convalescent COVID-19. The V gene is TRBV7-3, the J gene TRBJ1-1, with D possibly TRBD1 on 5 matching bases. The CDR3 loop is CASSLYGGMNTEAFF. The DNA of the CDR3 is TGTGCCAGCAGCTTATACGGGGGGATGAACACTGAAGCTTTCTTT.